This is a list of T cell receptor beta chains from one sample in a study of cytomegalovirus exposure and HLA in healthy donors. The repertoire was sequenced with immunoSEQ multiplex PCR; TCRdb's copy has only in-frame clones and lacks some. The table has about 120,000 clones, about 11% seen once; the top ten hold approximately 4.5%. Input material: PBMCs. All receptors come from a woman in her late teens or twenties in good health and CMV-seropositive. Each CDR3 is given with its conserved first and last residue. Fields, in order: J gene, D gene, clone size, V gene, CDR3 DNA, CDR3 protein. A D gene is named only where the DNA matches it firmly. Expanded clones get a size class; other rows say once, few or many, or leave the size out.

J: TRBJ2-3; D: TRBD1; size: NA; V: TRBV5-6; DNA: TGTGCCAGCAGCTTCCGGGACAGAAGCACAGATACGCAGTATTTT; CDR3: CASSFRDRSTDTQYF
J: TRBJ1-1; D: NA; size: NA; V: TRBV7-9; DNA: TGTGCCAGCAGCTCCGCGGGGTGGGGGTCTGAAGCTTTCTTT; CDR3: CASSSAGWGSEAFF
J: TRBJ2-2; D: TRBD2; size: NA; V: TRBV9; DNA: TGTGCCAGCAGCGTCCAAGCGGGAGATAGGACCGGGGAGCTGTTTTTT; CDR3: CASSVQAGDRTGELFF
J: TRBJ1-2; D: NA; size: few; V: TRBV27; DNA: TGTGCCAGCAGTTTCCTCGGGAGTTCCTATGGCTACACCTTC; CDR3: CASSFLGSSYGYTF
J: TRBJ1-4; D: TRBD1; size: NA; V: TRBV10-3; DNA: TGTGCCATCAGTGCCGGGACAGATAATGAAAAACTGTTTTTT; CDR3: CAISAGTDNEKLFF
J: TRBJ1-5; D: NA; size: few; V: TRBV10-2; DNA: TGCGCCAGCAGTCTTCAGGGGAATCAGCCCCAGCATTTT; CDR3: CASSLQGNQPQHF
J: TRBJ2-7; D: TRBD2; size: NA; V: TRBV6-5; DNA: TGTGCCAGCAGTTACTCGGCGGGAGGGCCCTACGAGCAGTACTTC; CDR3: CASSYSAGGPYEQYF
J: TRBJ2-5; D: NA; size: few; V: TRBV4-2; DNA: TGTGCCAGCAGCCAAGATCTTCCTATCGGACTCCGACAAGAGACCCAGTACTTC; CDR3: CASSQDLPIGLRQETQYF
J: TRBJ1-5; D: NA; size: NA; V: TRBV18; DNA: TGTGCCAGCTCCGAAGACAGGCTCAATCAGCCCCAGCATTTT; CDR3: CASSEDRLNQPQHF
J: TRBJ2-7; D: TRBD1; size: NA; V: TRBV7-3; DNA: TGTGCCAGCAGCGAGGGGACAGACCATTCCTACGAGCAGTACTTC; CDR3: CASSEGTDHSYEQYF
J: TRBJ2-7; D: NA; size: NA; V: TRBV5-1; DNA: TGCGCCAGCAGCTCGACAGTTACTTACGAGCAGTACTTC; CDR3: CASSSTVTYEQYF
J: TRBJ1-2; D: NA; size: few; V: TRBV28; DNA: TGTGCCAGCACCGATCGGGGGGTGGACTATGGCTACACCTTC; CDR3: CASTDRGVDYGYTF
J: TRBJ2-3; D: TRBD1; size: NA; V: TRBV6-1; DNA: TGTGCCAGCAGTGGACGGACAGGGGCTACAGATACGCAGTATTTT; CDR3: CASSGRTGATDTQYF
J: TRBJ1-2; D: NA; size: few; V: TRBV7-9; DNA: TGTGCCAGCAGCCTTAGCATAGATAGCCTAGGCGGCTACACCTTC; CDR3: CASSLSIDSLGGYTF
J: TRBJ1-5; D: NA; size: NA; V: TRBV6-1; DNA: TGTGCCAGCAGTGTTGAGAATCAGCCCCAGCATTTT; CDR3: CASSVENQPQHF
J: TRBJ2-4; D: NA; size: NA; V: TRBV6-6; DNA: TGTGCCACCAAACCGGGAGTCGGGAACATTCAGTACTTC; CDR3: CATKPGVGNIQYF
J: TRBJ2-2; D: NA; size: NA; V: TRBV6-6; DNA: TGTGCCAGCAGTTATTTAGGGGGAAACACCGGGGAGCTGTTTTTT; CDR3: CASSYLGGNTGELFF
J: TRBJ2-5; D: NA; size: few; V: TRBV13; DNA: TGTGCCAGCAGCTCCGACTTAGGCGGGGAGACCCAGTACTTC; CDR3: CASSSDLGGETQYF
J: TRBJ2-1; D: NA; size: NA; V: TRBV7-9; DNA: TGTGCCAGCAGCTTGACTAGGACGGGAGTAAGTGAGCAGTTCTTC; CDR3: CASSLTRTGVSEQFF
J: TRBJ2-7; D: NA; size: few; V: TRBV7-6; DNA: TGTGCCAGCAGCGGAGACGGTGCCGAGCAGTACTTC; CDR3: CASSGDGAEQYF
J: TRBJ1-2; D: NA; size: NA; V: TRBV5-1; DNA: TGCGCCAGCAGCCTATCGGGGGGCTATGGCTACACCTTC; CDR3: CASSLSGGYGYTF
J: TRBJ2-2; D: NA; size: NA; V: TRBV7-9; DNA: TGTGCCAGCAGCTTGGTACTCACCGGGGAGCTGTTTTTT; CDR3: CASSLVLTGELFF
J: TRBJ2-1; D: NA; size: NA; V: TRBV6-1; DNA: TGTGCCAGCAGTGAATCTTATCCCTACAATGAGCAGTTCTTC; CDR3: CASSESYPYNEQFF
J: TRBJ1-1; D: NA; size: few; V: TRBV30; DNA: TGTGCCTGGAGGCAGGGCGGCGCTGAAGCTTTCTTT; CDR3: CAWRQGGAEAFF
J: TRBJ1-1; D: NA; size: NA; V: TRBV9; DNA: TGTGCCAGCAGCGTAGAGGGGACTGAAGCTTTCTTT; CDR3: CASSVEGTEAFF
J: TRBJ1-4; D: TRBD1; size: NA; V: TRBV14; DNA: TGTGCCAGCAGCCCTCGGACAGGAAATGAAAAACTGTTTTTT; CDR3: CASSPRTGNEKLFF
J: TRBJ1-1; D: NA; size: NA; V: TRBV18; DNA: TGTGCCAGCTCACCGGAGGCGTTTCATCCGGGGGGTGAAGCTTTCTTT; CDR3: CASSPEAFHPGGEAFF
J: TRBJ1-1; D: NA; size: few; V: TRBV6-1; DNA: TGTGCCAGCCAACTTGGGGGGACTGAAGCTTTCTTT; CDR3: CASQLGGTEAFF
J: TRBJ2-7; D: TRBD1; size: NA; V: TRBV28; DNA: TGTGCCAGCAGTTTACCCACCGAACGGGACAGGGTCACCTACGAGCAGTACTTC; CDR3: CASSLPTERDRVTYEQYF
J: TRBJ2-5; D: NA; size: few; V: TRBV30; DNA: TGTGCCTGGAGTAGGGGTTGGGAGACCCAGTACTTC; CDR3: CAWSRGWETQYF
J: TRBJ2-1; D: NA; size: few; V: TRBV5-1; DNA: TGCGCCAGCAGCCTAGGGGGGGTCGAGCAGTTCTTC; CDR3: CASSLGGVEQFF
J: TRBJ1-1; D: NA; size: NA; V: TRBV11-3; DNA: TGTGCCAGCAGCTTAGCGGGTACGGCAGGGGAGACTGAAGCTTTCTTT; CDR3: CASSLAGTAGETEAFF
J: TRBJ2-1; D: NA; size: few; V: TRBV19; DNA: TGTGCCAGCACAGGGTACAATGAGCAGTTCTTC; CDR3: CASTGYNEQFF
J: TRBJ2-7; D: NA; size: NA; V: TRBV28; DNA: TGTGCCAGCAGTTTAAACCCTAGACAGGACGAGCAGTACTTC; CDR3: CASSLNPRQDEQYF
J: TRBJ2-7; D: NA; size: few; V: TRBV27; DNA: TGTGCCAGCAGGGCAACCGGGAAAGGGCTCTCCTACGAGCAGTACTTC; CDR3: CASRATGKGLSYEQYF
J: TRBJ1-1; D: TRBD1; size: NA; V: TRBV19; DNA: TGTGCCAGTAGCCTAAGAGGGGGCGGGCTACTTTCCCCTAAGACTGAAGCTTTCTTT; CDR3: CASSLRGGGLLSPKTEAFF